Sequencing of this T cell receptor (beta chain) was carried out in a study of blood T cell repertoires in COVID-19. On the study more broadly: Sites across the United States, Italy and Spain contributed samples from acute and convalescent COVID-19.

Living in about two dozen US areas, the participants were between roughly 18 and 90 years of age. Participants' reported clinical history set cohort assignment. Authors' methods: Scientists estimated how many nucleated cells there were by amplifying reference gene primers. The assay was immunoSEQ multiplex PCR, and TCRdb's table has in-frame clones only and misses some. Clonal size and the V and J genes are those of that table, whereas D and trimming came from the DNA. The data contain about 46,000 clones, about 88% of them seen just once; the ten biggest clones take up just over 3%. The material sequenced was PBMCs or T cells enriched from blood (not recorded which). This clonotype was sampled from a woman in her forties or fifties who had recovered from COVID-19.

CDR3 in DNA: TGTGCCAGTGCGGGTTTTACAACTATTCAGCCCCAGCATTTT. Residues: CASAGFTTIQPQHF. The J gene is TRBJ1-5, the V gene TRBV6-5; no clear D gene. Trimming took 9 bases from V and 6 from J, leaving 18 bases between them. Germline CDR1 MNHEY, CDR2 SVGAGI. This CDR3 is built from 14 residues.